The next 21 T cell receptor beta chains were all read from a single sample in a study of CD8 T cells in Susac syndrome. Reverse transcription used roughly 0.5 to 1 ug RNA and random hexamers. From the immunoSEQ multiplex PCR reads, TCRdb called clonotypes with MiXCR, one entry per CDR3 protein. The table records around 190,000 distinct CDR3 sequences, roughly 94% of them present only once. Input material: CD4+ T cells from PBMCs. These TCRs come from a human donor with Susac syndrome.

The chain carries TRBV24-1 and TRBJ2-2, with TRBD1 matching 10 bases. CDR3 length equals 16 residues. Germline V CDR1 and CDR2: KGHDR, SFDVKD. Trimming cost V 4 bases and J 3 bases; bases outside gene matches: 4. CDR3 sequence reads: CATSDSGTGDTGELFF. The DNA of the CDR3 is TGTGCCACCAGTGACTCCGGGACAGGGGACACCGGGGAGCTGTTTTTT.

This sequence joins TRBV6-5 and TRBJ2-1, with TRBD2 matching over 8 bases. The CDR3 covers 16 residues. Germline V gives CDR1 MNHEY, CDR2 SVGAGI. The V gene end was trimmed by 4 bases and the J gene end by 7 bases; junction bases not matched to a gene: 12. The CDR3 spells CASSFLAGGGKNEQFF. The CDR3 coding sequence is TGTGCCAGCAGTTTCCTCGCTGGCGGGGGGAAGAATGAGCAGTTCTTC.

The table lists this clonotype with a count of one. V is TRBV9 and J is TRBJ1-1, with 9 nucleotides matching TRBD1. Germline trimming cut 4 bases from V and 0 bases from J; bases unmatched to any gene: 7. CDR3 size: 16 residues. The germline V gene has CDR1 SGDLS and CDR2 YYNGEE. The CDR3 coding sequence is TGTGCCAGCAGCCCGGGACAGGGCAGGGTGAACACTGAAGCTTTCTTT. It specifies CASSPGQGRVNTEAFF.

The genes are TRBV30 and TRBJ2-1; no firm D call. The CDR3 is 13 residues long. With 2 bases removed from V and 0 bases from J, the gap between germline ends came to 5 bases. CDR1 and CDR2 from the germline V gene are GTSNPN and SVGIG (reference sequence). CDR3 in amino acids: CAWSPSSYNEQFF. CDR3 coding DNA: TGTGCCTGGAGTCCCAGCTCCTACAATGAGCAGTTCTTC.

CDR3 sequence reads: CASSPGGTGANVLTF. DNA of the CDR3: TGCGCCAGCAGCCCCGGGGGGACTGGGGCCAACGTCCTGACTTTC. This chain connects TRBV5-1 to TRBJ2-6; 7 positions match TRBD2. The germline V gene has CDR1 SGHRS and CDR2 YFSETQ. Trimming at V came to 4 bases and at J to 2 bases, leaving 3 bases not matched to a gene. This CDR3 comprises 15 residues. Full variable domain (outside the CDR3, taken from reference TRBV5-1 and TRBJ2-6): KAGVTQTPRYLIKTRGQQVTLSCSPISGHRSVSWYQQTPGQGLQFLFEYFSETQRNKGNFPGRFSGRQFSNSRSEMNVSTLELGDSALYLCASSPGGTGANVLTFGAGSRLTVL.

The CDR3 region is CASSQANSGQPQHF. CDR3 coding DNA: TGTGCCAGCAGCCAAGCCAACTCGGGTCAGCCCCAGCATTTT. The V call is TRBV3-1, the J call TRBJ1-5; D is uncertain. CDR1 and CDR2 (germline): LGHDT, YNNKEL (reference sequence). The ends were cut back, 1 base at V and 6 bases at J, with 10 bases in the middle. The CDR3 sequence is 14 residues long.

This sequence joins TRBV6-2 or TRBV6-3 and TRBJ2-4; 8 bases line up with TRBD1. V trimming: 6 bases; J trimming: 0 bases; junction bases outside the gene matches: 4. The CDR3 length is 15 residues. CDR1 and CDR2 from the germline V gene are MNHEY and SVGEGT. The chain's CDR3 is CASRHDRGAKNIQYF. The CDR3 DNA reads TGTGCCAGCAGACACGACAGGGGAGCCAAAAACATTCAGTACTTC.

V gene TRBV5-1 combines with J gene TRBJ2-2, with D unclear. The CDR3 length is 14 residues. Between the trimmed V and J ends, which lost 0 bases and 0 bases, there was a span of 3 bases. The germline gives CDR1 SGHRS, CDR2 YFSETQ. CDR3 protein: CASSLGSNTGELFF. The CDR3 DNA reads TGCGCCAGCAGCTTGGGATCGAACACCGGGGAGCTGTTTTTT.

The chain joins TRBV5-4 to TRBJ2-5; 8 bases line up with TRBD2. Germline V gene data show CDR1 as SGHNT and CDR2 as YYREEE (reference sequence). CDR3 length: 15 residues. V lost 5 bases, J lost 3 bases, and 9 bases stayed unmatched. CDR3 in DNA: TGTGCCAGCAGTTCCCCGGGACTAGATAAAGAGACCCAGTACTTC. Protein: CASSSPGLDKETQYF. Variable domain in full (rest from reference TRBV5-4 and TRBJ2-5): ETGVTQSPTHLIKTRGQQVTLRCSSQSGHNTVSWYQQALGQGPQFIFQYYREEENGRGNFPPRFSGLQFPNYSSELNVNALELDDSALYLCASSSPGLDKETQYFGPGTRLLVL.

This chain connects TRBV7-2 to TRBJ1-5, with a weak D call TRBD1 (5 bases). CDR3 length: 14 residues. Germline assignment: CDR1 SGHTA and CDR2 FQGNSA. The V gene lost 6 bases and the J gene lost 2 bases, with 11 bases spanning the gap. CDR3 DNA: TGTGCCAGCAGTCCCGACAGTGGCAATCAGCCCCAGCATTTT. It codes for CASSPDSGNQPQHF.

This clonotype has more than one count but fewer than ten. The V call is TRBV12-3 or TRBV12-4, the J call TRBJ2-7, with TRBD1 identical over 11 bases. The V and J ends lost 6 bases and 8 bases, in that order; junction bases with no gene match: 9. This CDR3 has 14 residues. Here the CDR3 DNA reads TGTGCCAGCAGCCGCCGGGACAGGGGGACTCAGCAGTACTTC. The encoded protein is CASSRRDRGTQQYF.

This rearrangement joins TRBV6-6 to TRBJ1-2; TRBD1 might be the D (6 bases). Germline CDR1 MNHNY, CDR2 SVGAGI (reference sequence). V lost 7 bases, J lost 4 bases, and 13 bases lay in between. The CDR3 covers 13 residues. The CDR3 here is CASTQGNAYGYTF. The CDR3 DNA reads TGTGCCAGCACCCAGGGGAATGCCTATGGCTACACCTTC.

The chain combines TRBV4-2 with TRBJ1-5; the D is unclear. Germline values: CDR1 LGHNA, CDR2 YNFKEQ. Deletions cut 5 bases from V and 7 bases from J, with 12 bases between. This CDR3 comprises 13 residues. Here the CDR3 reads CASSLEAGQPQHF. DNA for the CDR3: TGTGCCAGCAGCTTAGAGGCCGGCCAGCCCCAGCATTTT.

The chain employs TRBV3-1 and TRBJ2-3; 8 bases match TRBD2. Germline V CDR1 and CDR2: LGHDT, YNNKEL (reference sequence). Losses at the gene ends were 4 bases for V and 0 bases for J; bases not matched to a gene: 6. This CDR3 region has 16 residues. Written as DNA, the CDR3 is TGTGCCAGCAGCCTTCGGACTAGCAGAAGCACAGATACGCAGTATTTT. It specifies CASSLRTSRSTDTQYF.

This CDR3 is CASSKMGQSYEKLFF. The DNA of the CDR3 is TGTGCCAGCAGCAAAATGGGACAGTCTTATGAAAAACTGTTTTTT. This chain links TRBV7-2 with TRBJ1-4; 7 bases agree with TRBD1. Germline assignment: CDR1 SGHTA and CDR2 FQGNSA. The CDR3 consists of 15 residues. Germline trimming cut 5 bases from V and 6 bases from J; bases unmatched to any gene: 9. Full variable domain (remainder filled in from reference TRBV7-2 and TRBJ1-4): GAGVSQSPSNKVTEKGKDVELRCDPISGHTALYWYRQSLGQGLEFLIYFQGNSAPDKSGLPSDRFSAERTGGSVSTLTIQRTQQEDSAVYLCASSKMGQSYEKLFFGSGTQLSVL.

The chain is built from TRBV7-2 and TRBJ2-1, with D perhaps TRBD2 (5 bases). This CDR3 has 13 residues. V was trimmed by 5 bases and J by 7 bases, leaving 12 bases between them. Germline V lookup: CDR1 SGHTA, CDR2 FQGNSA. CDR3 residues: CASSPASLNEQFF. CDR3 sequence (DNA): TGTGCCAGCAGCCCCGCTAGCTTAAATGAGCAGTTCTTC.

The genes are TRBV24-1 and TRBJ2-3, with D tentatively TRBD2 (5 bases). Germline V gene sequence: CDR1 KGHDR, CDR2 SFDVKD. CDR3 length: 16 amino acids. Trimming stripped 2 bases from V and 0 bases from J, with 11 bases between. The CDR3 spells CATSDSRTASTDTQYF. CDR3 nucleotides: TGTGCCACCAGTGATTCAAGGACTGCTAGCACAGATACGCAGTATTTT.

CDR3 sequence reads: CASSYRGLSYGYTF. The CDR3 DNA sequence: TGTGCCAGCAGTTACAGGGGGCTTAGCTATGGCTACACCTTC. The genes are TRBV2 and TRBJ1-2; TRBD1 aligns across 9 bases. V dropped 5 bases and J dropped 4; count of bases not matched to a gene: 5. From germline, CDR1 is SNHLY and CDR2 FYNNEI. This CDR3 comprises 14 residues. Together with reference TRBV2 and TRBJ1-2, the CDR3 gives the full variable domain: EPEVTQTPSHQVTQMGQEVILRCVPISNHLYFYWYRQILGQKVEFLVSFYNNEISEKSEIFDDQFSVERPDGSNFTLKIRSTKLEDSAMYFCASSYRGLSYGYTFGSGTRLTVV.

The CDR3 sequence is CSARTGSWDTEAFF. CDR3 DNA sequence: TGCAGTGCTAGGACAGGTAGTTGGGACACTGAAGCTTTCTTT. J is TRBJ1-1 and V is TRBV20-1, with a weak D call TRBD1 (6 bases). Trimming removed 3 bases from V and 3 bases from J, with 14 bases in between. CDR3 length equals 14 residues. The germline V gene encodes CDR1 DFQATT and CDR2 SNEGSKA (reference sequence).

This clonotype has just one count. The CDR3 sequence is CASSSQVTYEQYF. For the CDR3, the DNA is TGTGCCAGCAGCTCACAGGTCACCTACGAGCAGTACTTC. J is TRBJ2-7 and V is TRBV11-2; weak D call: TRBD1 (5 bases). V shed 4 bases and J shed 2 bases, with 9 bases lying between them. The CDR3 totals 13 residues. Germline CDR1 reads SGHAT; CDR2 reads FQNNGV.

The V and J genes are TRBV6-1 and TRBJ2-2; tentatively, D is TRBD2 (6 bases). V gave up 4 bases and J gave up 6 bases, with 12 bases separating them. The CDR3 totals 14 residues. From germline, CDR1 is MNHNS and CDR2 SASEGT. The CDR3 bases are TGTGCCAGCAGTGTGGAGGGAACGGCCGGGGAGCTGTTTTTT. It specifies CASSVEGTAGELFF.